This TCR beta chain emerged from a study of cytomegalovirus exposure and HLA in healthy donors. Study-wide background: Inside one of the first data releases sat about 85 million unique TCRs taken from HLA-typed donors. The Caucasian-associated ancestry cluster held around 81% of 300 to 450 genotyped donors. Study conclusions and caveats: Reports credit the classifier with highly specific, highly sensitive diagnosis of cytomegalovirus status.

CDR3 length: 16 residues. J lost 2 bases, V lost 0 bases, and 1 base had no gene match. In germline, CDR1 is SGHRS, CDR2 YFSETQ. Vbeta (60) and Jbeta (13) primers were used in the PCR. The repertoire was sequenced with immunoSEQ multiplex PCR; TCRdb's copy has only in-frame clones and lacks some. Altogether around 190,000 clones are present, approximately 86% being singletons, with the ten largest covering less than 0.4%. A remark on this clone: What it binds is unknown.

The clonotype was recovered from a woman aged 25 to 45 in good health and CMV-seronegative. The chain combines TRBV5-1 with TRBJ2-7; 14 bases are shared with TRBD2. The specimen sequenced was PBMCs. The DNA for the CDR3 is TGCGCCAGCAGCTTGGGACTAGCGGGAGGGGCCTACGAGCAGTACTTC. It encodes CASSLGLAGGAYEQYF.